The sequence of this T cell receptor beta chain was determined in a study of vaccination effects on CD4 cells after COVID-19. For the study at large: Sequencing in the ViraFEST assay came after antigen-specific CD4+ T cells had been expanded with viral peptide pools, which were used to stimulate PBMC. Samples were taken post-vaccine, and their median timing was 72 days after the second dose.

The table came from immunoSEQ multiplex PCR; TCRdb's copy has only in-frame clones and leaves some out. The data show about 45,000 clones, around 70% seen once. With approximately ten days of culture completed, CD4+ T cells were isolated. Two doses of either BNT162b2 or mRNA-1273 were given to each participant. Each vaccine recipient was nucleocapsid antibody negative and had no prior SARS-CoV-2 infection. The CDR3 extends over 15 amino acids. Germline V CDR1 and CDR2: SGHRS, YFSETQ. J gave up 2 bases and V 2 bases, and 2 bases lay outside the gene matches. As to this clone: Its specificity is unknown.

Whole-study findings and limits: Infection-derived and vaccine-derived clones contracted markedly late after vaccination.

The sample consisted of CD4+ T cells from PBMCs cultured without peptide, taken after COVID-19 vaccination. The chain couples TRBV5-1 to TRBJ1-2, with 11 bases fitting TRBD1. The TCR sequence derives from a human donor who received a COVID-19 vaccine. The CDR3 loop reads CASSFGDRGNYGYTF. CDR3 DNA: TGCGCCAGCAGCTTTGGGGACAGGGGGAACTATGGCTACACCTTC.